This T cell receptor (beta chain) is drawn from a study of control samples from healthy donors and cancer patients. Germline lookup yields CDR1 MGHDK and CDR2 SYGVNS. This CDR3 is 15 amino acids long. The V segment lost 3 bases and the J segment 2 bases; nucleotides outside the gene matches: 3. Only in-frame clones appear in the TCRdb table, and some are missing; sequencing was by immunoSEQ multiplex PCR. The profile covers approximately 86,000 clones, with 80% to 95% appearing a single time and roughly 1.5% taken by the ten largest. The sequenced sample was blood. The J gene is TRBJ1-3, the V gene TRBV25-1; 8 positions agree with TRBD1. This receptor was obtained from a woman under 40 in good health. As DNA, the CDR3 is TGTGCCAGCAGTGAGGCACAGGGGGCTGGAAACACCATATATTTT. Amino acids: CASSEAQGAGNTIYF.